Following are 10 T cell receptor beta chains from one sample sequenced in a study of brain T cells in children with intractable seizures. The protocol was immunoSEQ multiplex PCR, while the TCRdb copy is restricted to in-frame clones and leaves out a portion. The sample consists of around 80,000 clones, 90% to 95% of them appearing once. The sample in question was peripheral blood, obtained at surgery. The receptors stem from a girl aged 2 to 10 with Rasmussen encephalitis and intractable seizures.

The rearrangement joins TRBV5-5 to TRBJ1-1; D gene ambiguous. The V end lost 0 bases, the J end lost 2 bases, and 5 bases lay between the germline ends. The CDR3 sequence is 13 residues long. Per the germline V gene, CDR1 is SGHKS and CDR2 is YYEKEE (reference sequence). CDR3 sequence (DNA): TGTGCCAGCAGCTTGGAAGGCAACACTGAAGCTTTCTTT. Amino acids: CASSLEGNTEAFF.

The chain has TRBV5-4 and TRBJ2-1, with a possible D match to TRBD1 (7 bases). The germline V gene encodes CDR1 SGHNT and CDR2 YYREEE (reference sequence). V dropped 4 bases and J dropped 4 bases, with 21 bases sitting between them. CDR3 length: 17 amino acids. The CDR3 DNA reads TGTGCCAGCAGCCCGGGGGACAGTCAAACTCGTTACAATGAGCAGTTCTTC. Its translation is CASSPGDSQTRYNEQFF.

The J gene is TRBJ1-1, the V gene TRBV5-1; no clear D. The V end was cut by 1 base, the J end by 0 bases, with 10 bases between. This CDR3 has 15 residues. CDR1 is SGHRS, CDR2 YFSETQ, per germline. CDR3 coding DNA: TGCGCCAGCAGCTTGCTGACAAACATGAACACTGAAGCTTTCTTT. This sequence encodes CASSLLTNMNTEAFF.

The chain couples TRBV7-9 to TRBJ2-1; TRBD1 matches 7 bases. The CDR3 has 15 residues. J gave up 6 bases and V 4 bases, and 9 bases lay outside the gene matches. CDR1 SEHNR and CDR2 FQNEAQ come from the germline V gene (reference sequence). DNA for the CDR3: TGTGCCAGCAGCTCTACAGGGGTCGGGGCCAATGAGCAGTTCTTC. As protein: CASSSTGVGANEQFF.

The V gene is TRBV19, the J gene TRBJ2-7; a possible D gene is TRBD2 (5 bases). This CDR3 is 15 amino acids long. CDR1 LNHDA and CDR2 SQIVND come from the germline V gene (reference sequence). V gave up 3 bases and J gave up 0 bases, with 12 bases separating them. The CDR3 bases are TGTGCCAGTAGTATTTCAGAGGGTTTCTCCTACGAGCAGTACTTC. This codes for CASSISEGFSYEQYF.

The CDR3 loop reads CASSLDRGGLGPSYEQYF. The CDR3 nucleotides are TGTGCCAGCAGCTTAGATCGTGGGGGGCTAGGGCCCTCCTACGAGCAGTACTTC. This chain joins TRBV7-9 and TRBJ2-7, with D perhaps TRBD1 or TRBD2 (6 bases each). V shed 1 base and J shed 0 bases, with 19 bases lying between them. Germline assignment: CDR1 SEHNR and CDR2 FQNEAQ (reference sequence). CDR3 length: 18 amino acids.

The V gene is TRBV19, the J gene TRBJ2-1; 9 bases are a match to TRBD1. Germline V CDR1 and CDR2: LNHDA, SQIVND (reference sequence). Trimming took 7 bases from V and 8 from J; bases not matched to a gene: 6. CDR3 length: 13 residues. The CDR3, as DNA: TGTGCCAGTAAGGGACAGGGTAGGGATGAGCAGTTCTTC. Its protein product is CASKGQGRDEQFF.

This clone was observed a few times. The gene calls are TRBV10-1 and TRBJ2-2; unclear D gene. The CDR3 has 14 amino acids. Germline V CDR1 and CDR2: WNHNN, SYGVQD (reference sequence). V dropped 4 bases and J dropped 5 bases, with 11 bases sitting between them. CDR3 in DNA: TGCGCCAGCAGTGTCGGGCCCGAGACCGGGGAGCTGTTTTTT. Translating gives CASSVGPETGELFF.

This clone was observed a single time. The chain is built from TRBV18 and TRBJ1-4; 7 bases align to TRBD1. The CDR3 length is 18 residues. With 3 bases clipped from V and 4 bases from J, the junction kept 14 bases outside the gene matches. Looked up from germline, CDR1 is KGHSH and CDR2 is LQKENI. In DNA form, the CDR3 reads TGTGCCAGCTCACCTCGTGAGCGGGACAGCATACTTAATGAAAAACTGTTTTTT. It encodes CASSPRERDSILNEKLFF.

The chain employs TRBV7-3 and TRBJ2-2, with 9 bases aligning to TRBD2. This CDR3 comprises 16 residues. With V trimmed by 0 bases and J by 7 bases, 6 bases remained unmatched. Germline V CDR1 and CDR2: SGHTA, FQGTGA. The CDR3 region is CASSLTSGRIRGELFF. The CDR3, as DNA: TGTGCCAGCAGCTTAACCAGCGGGAGGATACGCGGGGAGCTGTTTTTT. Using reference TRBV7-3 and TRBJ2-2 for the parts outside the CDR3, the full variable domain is GAGVSQTPSNKVTEKGKYVELRCDPISGHTALYWYRQSLGQGPEFLIYFQGTGAADDSGLPNDRFFAVRPEGSVSTLKIQRTERGDSAVYLCASSLTSGRIRGELFFGEGSRLTVL.